This TCR beta chain was found in a study of control samples from healthy donors and cancer patients. Generated by immunoSEQ multiplex PCR, the TCRdb table keeps only in-frame clones and is missing some. Of about 150,000 clones listed, over 90% are singletons. This clone has a single count. Sample: blood. The sequence derives from a middle-aged man in good health.

The CDR3 loop is CASSLAEEQYF. DNA for the CDR3: TGCGCCAGCAGCTTGGCTGAGGAGCAGTACTTC. The rearrangement uses TRBV5-1 and TRBJ2-7; D is unclear. The CDR3 length is 11 residues. The germline V gene has CDR1 SGHRS and CDR2 YFSETQ. Deletions cut 0 bases from V and 7 bases from J, with 5 bases between.